A selection of T cell receptor beta chains follows, all from one sample in a study of cytomegalovirus exposure and HLA in healthy donors. Data came from immunoSEQ multiplex PCR; TCRdb stores just in-frame clones and leaves some out. The sample carries roughly 190,000 clones, roughly 81% recorded once. What was sequenced was PBMCs. Receptors originate from a woman in her 30s in good health and CMV-seropositive. Each CDR3 is given with its conserved first and last residue. The D gene is left open where the match is weak. Only part of the rows carry a size: once, few, many, or a class if the clone is expanded.

DNA: TGTGCCAGCAGTGAACCCGGGATGGGTACCGGGGAGCTGTTTTTT
CDR3: CASSEPGMGTGELFF
length: 15
J: TRBJ2-2
D: .
V: TRBV2
size: .

DNA: TGTGCCAGTAGTATAGCGGCAGGGGCTCGCTACGAGCAGTACTTC
CDR3: CASSIAAGARYEQYF
length: 15
J: TRBJ2-7
D: .
V: TRBV19
size: .

DNA: TGTGCCAGCAGCCGCGACCAGGGGGCACCCCTCCACTTT
CDR3: CASSRDQGAPLHF
length: 13
J: TRBJ1-6
D: TRBD1
V: TRBV4-2
size: .

DNA: TGTGCCAGCAGCTTAGTGGGGACTAGCGGTTACAATGAGCAGTTCTTC
CDR3: CASSLVGTSGYNEQFF
length: 16
J: TRBJ2-1
D: TRBD2
V: TRBV11-3
size: once

DNA: TGCGCCAGCCTGGCCGGGACAGGGGGTGCCGGGGAGCTGTTTTTT
CDR3: CASLAGTGGAGELFF
length: 15
J: TRBJ2-2
D: TRBD1
V: TRBV5-1
size: .

DNA: TGTGCCAGCAGCTTACGGGGGGCGGCTGCAGATACGCAGTATTTT
CDR3: CASSLRGAAADTQYF
length: 15
J: TRBJ2-3
D: .
V: TRBV7-9
size: once

DNA: TGTGCCAGTAGTATAGCTGGCGGGAGGGCCATAGATACGCAGTATTTT
CDR3: CASSIAGGRAIDTQYF
length: 16
J: TRBJ2-3
D: TRBD2
V: TRBV19
size: .

DNA: TGTGCCAGCAGTAGTTTTTTGGGCGACAATCAGCCCCAGCATTTT
CDR3: CASSSFLGDNQPQHF
length: 15
J: TRBJ1-5
D: .
V: TRBV6-1
size: .

DNA: TGTGCCAGCAGCTCTTGGGGACTAGCATACTACAATGAGCAGTTCTTC
CDR3: CASSSWGLAYYNEQFF
length: 16
J: TRBJ2-1
D: TRBD2
V: TRBV5-6
size: .

DNA: TGTGCCAGTAGTAGCGGGACCCTCAACACTGAAGCTTTCTTT
CDR3: CASSSGTLNTEAFF
length: 14
J: TRBJ1-1
D: .
V: TRBV19
size: .

DNA: TGTGCCAGCAGTGAACGCGGACTAGCGGGAGCAGATACGCAGTATTTT
CDR3: CASSERGLAGADTQYF
length: 16
J: TRBJ2-3
D: TRBD2
V: TRBV6-4
size: .

DNA: TGCGCCAGCAGCTGGCGACTAGCAAATACGCAGTATTTT
CDR3: CASSWRLANTQYF
length: 13
J: TRBJ2-3
D: TRBD2
V: TRBV5-1
size: .

DNA: TGTGCCATCAGTGATCGGTCTAGCGGGAGGGGGAAGGAGGTGTATGAGCAGTTCTTC
CDR3: CAISDRSSGRGKEVYEQFF
length: 19
J: TRBJ2-1
D: TRBD2
V: TRBV10-3
size: .

DNA: TGTGCCAGCAGCCGAAGTCGCGGAACGACTGAAGCTTTCTTT
CDR3: CASSRSRGTTEAFF
length: 14
J: TRBJ1-1
D: .
V: TRBV6-1
size: once

DNA: TGTGCCAGCAGCAACCGGGGGGAGCAGTACTTC
CDR3: CASSNRGEQYF
length: 11
J: TRBJ2-7
D: .
V: TRBV7-9
size: .

DNA: TGTGCCATCGGGGGGATAGCGGGAGGTACAAATGAGCAGTTCTTC
CDR3: CAIGGIAGGTNEQFF
length: 15
J: TRBJ2-1
D: TRBD2
V: TRBV10-3
size: .

DNA: TGTGCCAGCAGTGAACCGGGACAGTCCTACGAGCAGTACTTC
CDR3: CASSEPGQSYEQYF
length: 14
J: TRBJ2-7
D: TRBD1
V: TRBV25-1
size: .

DNA: TGTGCCAGCAGTTTAGCGGGAGAAAGGTACAATGAGCAGTTCTTC
CDR3: CASSLAGERYNEQFF
length: 15
J: TRBJ2-1
D: TRBD2
V: TRBV27
size: .

DNA: TGTGCCAGTAGTAAACTAGGTTTAATGCAGTATTTT
CDR3: CASSKLGLMQYF
length: 12
J: TRBJ2-3
D: .
V: TRBV19
size: once

DNA: TGCAGCGTTGAAGGTGAAACGCGCCAGGGGTATGGCTACACCTTC
CDR3: CSVEGETRQGYGYTF
length: 15
J: TRBJ1-2
D: .
V: TRBV29-1
size: few

DNA: TGTGCCAGTAGCCGGGACAGATCGCCGGCTAATGAAAAACTGTTTTTT
CDR3: CASSRDRSPANEKLFF
length: 16
J: TRBJ1-4
D: TRBD1
V: TRBV19
size: .

DNA: TGTGCCAGCAGTTTGCGGGTCCCCTACGAGCAGTACTTC
CDR3: CASSLRVPYEQYF
length: 13
J: TRBJ2-7
D: .
V: TRBV27
size: .

DNA: TGTGCCAGCAGTTTTAGTCAGGGGGGCTATGGCTACGCCTTC
CDR3: CASSFSQGGYGYAF
length: 14
J: TRBJ1-2
D: TRBD1
V: TRBV6-6
size: .

DNA: TGTGCCAGTAGTAACAGACAGAAGAATGAAAAACTGTTTTTT
CDR3: CASSNRQKNEKLFF
length: 14
J: TRBJ1-4
D: .
V: TRBV19
size: .

DNA: TGTGCCAGCAGGATTCTGGGACAGCCTCGGGAGCCCCAGCATTTT
CDR3: CASRILGQPREPQHF
length: 15
J: TRBJ1-5
D: TRBD1
V: TRBV6-1
size: .

DNA: TGTGCCAGCAGTCTACTAGCGGGAGCGGGGGAGCAGTACTTC
CDR3: CASSLLAGAGEQYF
length: 14
J: TRBJ2-7
D: TRBD2
V: TRBV6-5
size: few

DNA: TGTGCCAGCAGCCAAGGTCACAGGACCTACGAGCAGTACTTC
CDR3: CASSQGHRTYEQYF
length: 14
J: TRBJ2-7
D: .
V: TRBV14
size: .

DNA: TGTGCCAGCAGGGCCGGGACAGAGAGGCCCGAGCAGTACTTC
CDR3: CASRAGTERPEQYF
length: 14
J: TRBJ2-7
D: TRBD1
V: TRBV6-1
size: few

DNA: TGTGCCAGCAGCTCGCCGGGACAGGGGAACATGAACACTGAAGCTTTCTTT
CDR3: CASSSPGQGNMNTEAFF
length: 17
J: TRBJ1-1
D: TRBD1
V: TRBV7-6
size: .

DNA: TGTGCCAGTACCCGTAGGGGGCAGAGCACAGATACGCAGTATTTT
CDR3: CASTRRGQSTDTQYF
length: 15
J: TRBJ2-3
D: TRBD1
V: TRBV19
size: .

DNA: TGTGCCACCAGCTGGGACAGGGGAAAGAATCAGCCCCAGCATTTT
CDR3: CATSWDRGKNQPQHF
length: 15
J: TRBJ1-5
D: TRBD1
V: TRBV15
size: .

DNA: TGTGCCAGCAGCCAAGATACAGGGGGCATAGATACGCAGTATTTT
CDR3: CASSQDTGGIDTQYF
length: 15
J: TRBJ2-3
D: TRBD1
V: TRBV14
size: .

DNA: TGTGCCAGCAGCCCGCAGATTCTTCAGCCCCAGCATTTT
CDR3: CASSPQILQPQHF
length: 13
J: TRBJ1-5
D: .
V: TRBV6-5
size: .

DNA: TGTGCCAGCAGCATCCGGGACACTAAGACCTACTACGAGCAGTACTTC
CDR3: CASSIRDTKTYYEQYF
length: 16
J: TRBJ2-7
D: .
V: TRBV7-7
size: .

DNA: TGTGCCAGCAGCTTATCTGCGGGAGTGAACGAGCAGTACTTC
CDR3: CASSLSAGVNEQYF
length: 14
J: TRBJ2-7
D: TRBD2
V: TRBV7-9
size: .

DNA: TGTGCCAGCAGTCGGGGGGGAATTCGGCAAGAGACCCAGTACTTC
CDR3: CASSRGGIRQETQYF
length: 15
J: TRBJ2-5
D: TRBD2
V: TRBV28
size: .

DNA: TGTGCCAGCAGTTTAGTCAGGGGGCTGACTGAAGCTTTCTTT
CDR3: CASSLVRGLTEAFF
length: 14
J: TRBJ1-1
D: TRBD1
V: TRBV28
size: .

DNA: TGCGCCAGCAGCAGGACAGGGGGCAATCAGCCCCAGCATTTT
CDR3: CASSRTGGNQPQHF
length: 14
J: TRBJ1-5
D: TRBD1
V: TRBV5-1
size: .

DNA: TGCGCCAGCAGCCCAGCGACAGGGGGGGGTGAAAAACTGTTTTTT
CDR3: CASSPATGGGEKLFF
length: 15
J: TRBJ1-4
D: TRBD1
V: TRBV5-1
size: .

DNA: TGTGCCAGCAGCTTAGTGCGGGGGAGGGACGGGGGCGAGCAGTACTTC
CDR3: CASSLVRGRDGGEQYF
length: 16
J: TRBJ2-7
D: TRBD2
V: TRBV7-9
size: few

DNA: TGTGCCAGCTCAACAGGGGGCTACGAGCAGTACTTC
CDR3: CASSTGGYEQYF
length: 12
J: TRBJ2-7
D: TRBD1
V: TRBV6-5
size: .

DNA: TGTGCCACCTCTAGCGAAGCTTTCTTT
CDR3: CATSSEAFF
length: 9
J: TRBJ1-1
D: .
V: TRBV28
size: .

DNA: TGTGCCAGCAGTCAGAGGGGGAGCTCCTACGAGCAGTACTTC
CDR3: CASSQRGSSYEQYF
length: 14
J: TRBJ2-7
D: .
V: TRBV6-1
size: few

DNA: TGTGCCATCAGTGGGACAACAGGGTCGGCGGAAGCACTGTTTTTT
CDR3: CAISGTTGSAEALFF
length: 15
J: TRBJ1-4
D: .
V: TRBV10-3
size: .

DNA: TGTGCCAGCAGCTTAGGGCGCGGGGGGGAGACCCAGTACTTC
CDR3: CASSLGRGGETQYF
length: 14
J: TRBJ2-5
D: TRBD2
V: TRBV7-9
size: few

DNA: TGTGCCAGCGGCCTAGCGGGAGGTGACGAGACCCAGTACTTC
CDR3: CASGLAGGDETQYF
length: 14
J: TRBJ2-5
D: TRBD2
V: TRBV6-6
size: .